What follows are 22 T cell receptor beta chains derived from one specimen sequenced in a study of metastatic and nonmetastatic thyroid tumors. TCRdb reprocessed the PCR reads via MiXCR. The sample holds roughly 36,000 clones, about 24% seen once. Thyroid surgery took place with no prior treatment in any patient. The sequenced material came from blood. Receptors originate from a female donor with papillary thyroid cancer or a benign thyroid nodule (not recorded which). Some clones in this sample may be carry-over from other donors' samples.

Notes on this clone: At one boundary the junction diverges from the germline segment, which might be a read error. The V gene is TRBV20-1, the J gene TRBJ1-5; D may be TRBD1 (6 bases). The germline V gene has CDR1 DFQATT and CDR2 SNEGSKA (reference sequence). The CDR3 covers 15 residues. The CDR3 sequence is CSARKAGDSNQPHHF. CDR3 sequence (DNA): TGCAGTGCTAGAAAGGCAGGGGATAGTAATCAGCCCCATCATTTT.

In its sample, this clone was seen a few times. The junction does not match germline at one end; this may be a read error. Other DNA variants within this sample encode the same CDR3. This chain links TRBV29-1 with TRBJ1-4; D not certain. The CDR3 is 11 amino acids. CDR1 SQVTM and CDR2 ANQGSEA come from the germline V gene. For the CDR3, the DNA is TGCAGCGTTGAACAAGGTCTGGAACTGTTTTTC. Encoded protein: CSVEQGLELFF. The complete variable domain, with remaining parts taken from reference TRBV29-1 and TRBJ1-4, reads SAVISQKPSRDICQRGTSLTIQCQVDSQVTMMFWYRQQPGQSLTLIATANQGSEATYESGFVIDKFPISRPNLTFSTLTVSNMSPEDSSIYLCSVEQGLELFFGSGTQLSVL.

This clone has a count of ten or more. The CDR3 region is CASSHGTSGGETQYF. In DNA form, the CDR3 reads TGTGCCAGCAGCCATGGGACTAGCGGGGGAGAGACCCAGTACTTC. This chain joins TRBV4-2 and TRBJ2-5; 14 bases map to TRBD2. Germline V gene lookup returns CDR1 LGHNA and CDR2 YNFKEQ. The trim removed 3 bases at V and 4 bases at J, leaving 1 base unmatched. The CDR3 covers 15 residues.

The sample holds a few counts of this clone. A much larger clone lies a single base off, so this may be a read error. The chain links TRBV28 to TRBJ2-7; D is uncertain. In germline, CDR1 is MDHEN, CDR2 SYDVKM. Between the trimmed V and J ends, which lost 2 bases and 5 bases, there was a span of 10 bases. The length of the CDR3 is 13 residues. Here the CDR3 DNA reads TGTGCCAGCAGTTTACGAGGTGGGCACGAGCAGTACTTC. This encodes CASSLRGGHEQYF.

This clone was recorded at least ten times. J is TRBJ2-3 and V is TRBV9; 7 bases agree with TRBD2. Germline trimming cut 4 bases from V and 0 bases from J; bases unmatched to any gene: 5. CDR3 size: 15 residues. From germline, CDR1 is SGDLS and CDR2 YYNGEE. Here the CDR3 reads CASSLSGTSTDTQYF. DNA of the CDR3: TGTGCCAGCAGCCTAAGCGGGACTAGCACAGATACGCAGTATTTT.

The chain combines TRBV6-1 with TRBJ1-1, with a tentative D call TRBD1 (6 bases). Germline CDR1 MNHNS, CDR2 SASEGT. This CDR3 is 14 amino acids long. V gave up 7 bases and J gave up 4 bases, with 16 bases separating them. CDR3 coding DNA: TGTGCCAGCACCCCGTACCAGGGGCGCACTGAAGCTTTCTTT. Encoded protein: CASTPYQGRTEAFF.

This chain links TRBV9 with TRBJ2-3; D not certain. The CDR3 spans 15 residues. Trimming left V 0 bases short and J 4 bases short, with 12 bases between. Germline-derived CDR1 and CDR2 are SGDLS and YYNGEE. CDR3 region: CASSVVVGIADTQYF. The CDR3 nucleotides are TGTGCCAGCAGCGTAGTCGTGGGCATAGCAGATACGCAGTATTTT. Full variable domain (outside the CDR3, taken from reference TRBV9 and TRBJ2-3): DSGVTQTPKHLITATGQRVTLRCSPRSGDLSVYWYQQSLDQGLQFLIQYYNGEERAKGNILERFSAQQFPDLHSELNLSSLELGDSALYFCASSVVVGIADTQYFGPGTRLTVL.

This clone was counted many times. One end of the junction fails to match germline, which may point to a read error. CDR3 loop: CTSSYPDRAYGYTF. As DNA, the CDR3 is TGCACCAGCAGTTACCCTGACAGGGCCTATGGCTACACCTTC. The chain links TRBV27 to TRBJ1-2; TRBD1 agrees at 7 bases. This CDR3 contains 14 residues. Germline-derived CDR1 and CDR2 are MNHEY and SMNVEV (reference sequence).

This clone was seen ten or more times. The CDR3 sequence is CSARAQDRGVTEAFF. CDR3 DNA sequence: TGCAGTGCTAGAGCCCAGGACAGGGGTGTAACTGAAGCTTTCTTT. V gene TRBV20-1 combines with J gene TRBJ1-1; TRBD1 aligns across 9 bases. CDR1 is DFQATT and CDR2 is SNEGSKA in the germline V gene (reference sequence). The CDR3 is 15 amino acids. Trimming took 1 base from V and 5 from J; bases not matched to a gene: 8.

The chain recombines TRBV3-1 with TRBJ2-7; D is uncertain. The CDR3 loop spans 13 amino acids. The germline V and J ends were trimmed by 6 bases and 4 bases, with 13 bases remaining between them. Germline lookup yields CDR1 LGHDT and CDR2 YNNKEL (reference sequence). CDR3 loop: CASSPSPKYEQYF. CDR3 sequence (DNA): TGTGCCAGCAGTCCATCCCCCAAATACGAGCAGTACTTC.

The gene calls are TRBV20-1 and TRBJ2-5, with 7 bases matching TRBD2. Germline V gene lookup returns CDR1 DFQATT and CDR2 SNEGSKA (reference sequence). V dropped 3 bases and J dropped 2; count of bases not matched to a gene: 6. CDR3 size: 14 residues. The DNA of the CDR3 is TGCAGTGCTAGGTTGGCGGGAGTGCAAGAGACCCAGTACTTC. It is translated as CSARLAGVQETQYF.

This clone is classed as medium-sized (0.01 to 0.1%). The chain employs TRBV6-1 and TRBJ1-6; maybe TRBD1 (5 bases). Trimming took 2 bases from V and 3 from J, leaving 8 bases between them. Per the germline V gene, CDR1 is MNHNS and CDR2 is SASEGT. The CDR3 spans 15 residues. The CDR3: CASSEMGLYNSPLHF. The CDR3 coding sequence is TGTGCCAGCAGTGAAATGGGGCTCTATAATTCACCCCTCCACTTT.

About this clone: The junction differs from germline at one of its ends, possibly a read error. This chain connects TRBV18 to TRBJ2-3, with D unclear. Germline CDR1 and CDR2: KGHSH and LQKENI. This CDR3 contains 15 residues. The CDR3 DNA reads TGTGCCAGCTCACCTAACGGAGCCAGCAAAGATACGCAGTATTTT. Translating it yields CASSPNGASKDTQYF.

This clone was detected many times. The chain links TRBV7-9 to TRBJ2-1, with TRBD2 identical over 7 bases. This CDR3 is 17 amino acids long. Germline loops: CDR1 SEHNR, CDR2 FQNEAQ (reference sequence). Trimming took 5 bases from V and 4 from J; bases not matched to a gene: 14. The CDR3 loop is CASSPPEGWGGYNEQFF. Written as DNA, the CDR3 is TGTGCCAGCAGCCCTCCGGAGGGGTGGGGGGGTTACAATGAGCAGTTCTTC. Filled out from reference TRBV7-9 and TRBJ2-1, the complete variable domain reads DTGVSQNPRHKITKRGQNVTFRCDPISEHNRLYWYRQTLGQGPEFLTYFQNEAQLEKSRLLSDRFSAERPKGSFSTLEIQRTEQGDSAMYLCASSPPEGWGGYNEQFFGPGTRLTVL.

This clone was seen repeatedly, ten times or more. The V call is TRBV6-2 or TRBV6-3, the J call TRBJ2-5; TRBD2 matches 7 bases. The V segment lost 0 bases and the J segment 2 bases; nucleotides outside the gene matches: 9. This CDR3 contains 17 residues. The V gene's germline CDR1 is MNHEY and CDR2 SVGEGT. As DNA, the CDR3 is TGTGCCAGCAGTTACTCGATAACCAGCGGGGCGCAAGAGACCCAGTACTTC. Its translation is CASSYSITSGAQETQYF.

There are many counts of this clone. This chain links TRBV12-3 or TRBV12-4 with TRBJ2-3; 10 nucleotides line up with TRBD2. CDR3 length: 18 residues. Germline trimming cut 4 bases from V and 4 bases from J; bases unmatched to any gene: 14. The CDR3 reads CASSSLKLSGGSADTQYF. The CDR3 region has the DNA TGTGCCAGCAGTTCCCTCAAACTTAGCGGGGGGAGCGCAGATACGCAGTATTTT.

In this sample, this clone turned up many times. This sequence joins TRBV9 and TRBJ2-1; no clear D gene. V was trimmed by 0 bases and J by 13 bases, leaving 14 bases between them. The CDR3 runs to 13 residues. The germline CDR1 and CDR2 sequences are SGDLS and YYNGEE. The CDR3 spells CASSVVGSGTQFF. The CDR3 coding sequence is TGTGCCAGCAGCGTAGTAGGGTCAGGAACCCAGTTCTTC.

In regard to this clone: Germline and junction disagree at one end, which may indicate a read error. V and J are TRBV28 and TRBJ1-1; D not certain. The CDR3 has 13 residues. Germline loops: CDR1 MDHEN, CDR2 SYDVKM. The CDR3 nucleotides read TGTGCCAGCAGTTACTCCTTGAACACTGAAGCTTTATTT. Its translation is CASSYSLNTEALF.

This clone was recorded at least ten times. The chain carries TRBV12-3 or TRBV12-4 and TRBJ2-6, with D tentatively TRBD1 (7 bases). The V gene lost 5 bases and the J gene lost 4 bases, with 12 bases spanning the gap. The CDR3 totals 15 residues. DNA for the CDR3: TGTGCCAGCAGTATCAGGGGGGCAGGGGCCAACGTCCTGACTTTC. It yields the protein CASSIRGAGANVLTF.

There are many counts of this clone. The V gene is TRBV6-1, the J gene TRBJ1-2; TRBD1 might be the D (5 bases). CDR1 and CDR2 (germline): MNHNS, SASEGT. Deletions cut 7 bases from V and 3 bases from J, with 9 bases between. This CDR3 has 12 residues. CDR3 amino acids: CASKRGDYGYTF. CDR3 coding DNA: TGTGCCAGCAAGAGGGGAGACTATGGCTACACCTTC.

This clone appeared many times. The chain recombines TRBV4-1 with TRBJ1-1, with a possible D match to TRBD1 (5 bases). Germline V CDR1 and CDR2: MGHRA, YSYEKL. Trimming took 4 bases from V and 5 from J, leaving 14 bases between them. The CDR3 loop spans 14 amino acids. The CDR3 DNA reads as TGCGCCAGCAGCCTTTTTCAGGGTGAGACTGAAGCTTTCTTT. It specifies CASSLFQGETEAFF.

This clone was seen more than once but under ten times. This sequence joins TRBV29-1 and TRBJ2-1; unclear D gene. Trimming shortened V by 3 bases and J by 5 bases, and 11 bases separated the two germline ends. The CDR3 runs to 13 residues. Germline lookup yields CDR1 SQVTM and CDR2 ANQGSEA. CDR3 sequence: CSVDLAHNNEQFF. DNA for the CDR3: TGCAGCGTTGATCTCGCCCACAACAATGAGCAGTTCTTC.